The 28 T cell receptor beta chains given below trace back to one sample, sequenced in a study of tumor-infiltrating lymphocytes in primary liver carcinoma. TCR beta cDNA was prepared out of 500 ng total RNA by means of a constant-region primer. Investigators got TCR beta libraries out of three nested multiplex PCR rounds, done with slightly modified ARM-PCR. PCR rounds one and two used TRBV1-TRBV30 forward primers with a C-beta reverse primer for around 11 cycles each. MiXCR was run by TCRdb on the multiplex PCR reads, yielding one entry per CDR3 protein. The sample holds 45,000 to 55,000 distinct CDR3 sequences, just over 70% seen once. The tissue used was unsorted bulk material of about 19-33 mg. RNA and DNA were co-extracted from it with the AllPrep DNA/RNA mini kit. Specimen: liver tumor tissue from sampling region 5. The subset denotes: tumor region T5, tumor centre. Receptors were obtained from a man aged 35-49 years with primary liver carcinoma and hepatitis B virus infection.

This clonotype was seen once. The junction shows a germline mismatch at one end, possibly a read error. The V gene is TRBV11-1, the J gene TRBJ2-3; maybe TRBD2 (5 bases). The CDR3 contains 16 residues. Germline CDR1 is SGHAT and CDR2 is FQDESV (reference sequence). CDR3 protein: CASSLGISTQTDTQYF. Written as DNA, the CDR3 is TGTGCCAGCAGCCTCGGGATTAGCACACAAACGGATACACAGTATTTT.

Regarding this clonotype: One end of the junction does not line up with germline, which may come from a read error. The rearrangement links TRBV12-3 or TRBV12-4 to TRBJ2-2; the D is unclear. The CDR3 has 14 amino acids. CDR3 coding DNA: TGTGCCAGCTGGCTAACCCAGTTGACCTGGGAACTGTTTTTT. Its translation is CASWLTQLTWELFF.

Worth noting for this clonotype: The CDR3 end shows no conserved phenylalanine or tryptophan, and so a read error is likely. CDR3 region: CVSSPPTSDSTDTQYL. The CDR3 coding sequence is TGTGTCAGCAGCCCCCCGACTAGCGACAGCACAGATACGCAGTATCTT. The rearrangement links TRBV11-2 to TRBJ2-3; 8 positions match TRBD2. The germline CDR1 and CDR2 sequences are SGHAT and FQNNGV. The CDR3 consists of 16 residues.

Many counts were recorded for this clonotype. The chain has TRBV5-5 and TRBJ1-2; possible D gene TRBD1, 5 bases. Trimming took 0 bases from V and 4 from J, leaving 7 bases between them. The length of the CDR3 is 13 residues. From germline, CDR1 is SGHKS and CDR2 YYEKEE (reference sequence). The CDR3 DNA sequence: TGTGCCAGCAGCTTGGGACAGTTCTATGGCTACACCTTC. Translated: CASSLGQFYGYTF.

This clonotype was found many times. The chain carries TRBV5-1 and TRBJ2-3; the D gene is possibly TRBD1 (5 bases). Between the trimmed V and J ends, which lost 7 bases and 6 bases, there was a span of 15 bases. CDR1 and CDR2 (germline): SGHRS, YFSETQ. This CDR3 is 13 amino acids long. CDR3 DNA: TGCGCCAGCGCACTCATGTGGGGCGATACGCAGTATTTT. As protein: CASALMWGDTQYF.

This clonotype was counted a few times. A read error may be the cause here, since a much bigger clone is one base away. The rearrangement uses TRBV24-1 and TRBJ2-3; D perhaps matches TRBD1 (7 bases). This CDR3 has 15 residues. Trimming removed 4 bases from V and 0 bases from J, with 10 bases in between. Germline-derived CDR1 and CDR2 are KGHDR and SFDVKD. The DNA for the CDR3 is TGTGCCACCAGTGAATCAGGGGGGAGCACAGATACGCAGTATTTT. It encodes CATSESGGSTDTQYF.

For this clonotype: An end of the junction differs from the germline gene, which may be a read error. This chain connects TRBV10-1 to TRBJ2-2; D perhaps matches TRBD2 (6 bases). Germline V gene lookup returns CDR1 WNHNN and CDR2 SYGVQD (reference sequence). The CDR3 runs to 15 residues. The CDR3 is CASSEGGTNTEERFF. The CDR3 DNA reads TGCGCCAGCAGTGAAGGCGGGACGAACACCGAGGAGCGGTTTTTT.

This clonotype was seen more than once but under ten times. Lacking the conserved final phenylalanine or tryptophan, this CDR3 likely reflects a read error. It is unclear where the CDR3 begins or ends on the DNA, so no DNA is shown, and the CDR3 is as TCRdb lists it. V gene TRBV11-2 combines with J gene TRBJ2-7. The CDR3 region is 15 residues in length, termini included. From germline, CDR1 is SGHAT and CDR2 FQNNGV. The CDR3 here is CASSLSVGISYEQYL.

On this clonotype: It is likely a read error, because the conserved phenylalanine at the end of the CDR3 is missing. This chain uses TRBV12-3 or TRBV12-4 with TRBJ2-7; D may be TRBD2 (6 bases). The CDR3 covers 15 residues. V was shortened by 9 bases and J by 4 bases, with 22 bases between the two germline ends. CDR3 sequence (DNA): TGTGCCAGTACCGAACCGGGACTGGCTTTTTACGAGCAGTACTTA. Residues: CASTEPGLAFYEQYL.

Regarding this clonotype: The CDR3 does not end in the conserved phenylalanine or tryptophan, so this is likely a read error. The rearrangement links TRBV29-1 to TRBJ1-1; D not resolved. CDR1 SQVTM and CDR2 ANQGSEA come from the germline V gene. The CDR3 is 13 amino acids. CDR3 in DNA: TGCAACGTTGAAGTCCAGCAGAACACTGGAGCTTTCTTG. Residues: CNVEVQQNTGAFL.

The sample holds many counts of this clonotype. This chain links TRBV28 with TRBJ2-2; 7 bases map to TRBD2. Germline V CDR1 and CDR2: MDHEN, SYDVKM. This CDR3 contains 15 residues. Unmatched junction bases numbered 11, after V lost 8 bases and J lost 5 bases. The CDR3 loop is CASGFWRESTGELFF. The CDR3 region has the DNA TGTGCCAGCGGCTTCTGGCGGGAGAGTACCGGGGAGCTGTTTTTT.

V is TRBV6-5 and J is TRBJ2-1; a possible D gene is TRBD1 (6 bases). This CDR3 spans 14 amino acids. In germline, CDR1 is MNHEY, CDR2 SVGAGI. V lost 4 bases and J lost 7, with 14 bases in between. The CDR3 spells CASSWQVRGNEQFF. CDR3 nucleotides: TGTGCCAGCAGTTGGCAGGTCAGGGGTAATGAGCAGTTCTTC.

This clonotype was observed a handful of times. The CDR3 DNA reads TGTGCCAGTAGGTCCCCTCGGGAGCAGTACTTC. Encoded protein: CASRSPREQYF. The gene calls are TRBV19 and TRBJ2-7; D remains ambiguous. The length of the CDR3 is 11 residues. V was clipped by 6 bases and J by 7 bases, with 10 bases between them. Per germline, CDR1 LNHDA and CDR2 SQIVND (reference sequence).

This clonotype was seen only once. A junction boundary mismatches the germline segment, possibly from a read error. The chain couples TRBV5-4 to TRBJ2-1, with D possibly matching TRBD2 (6 bases). CDR1 and CDR2 (germline): SGHNT, YYREEE (reference sequence). This CDR3 is 11 amino acids long. This chain's CDR3 is CPSSFSGEQFF. The CDR3 bases are TGTCCCAGTAGCTTTAGCGGTGAGCAGTTCTTC. The full variable domain, rest sourced from reference TRBV5-4 and TRBJ2-1, is ETGVTQSPTHLIKTRGQQVTLRCSSQSGHNTVSWYQQALGQGPQFIFQYYREEENGRGNFPPRFSGLQFPNYSSELNVNALELDDSALYLCPSSFSGEQFFGPGTRLTVL.

This clonotype showed up just a few times. The chain uses TRBV20-1 and TRBJ1-1; D call uncertain. V gave up 0 bases and J gave up 1 base, with 3 bases separating them. Germline CDR1 DFQATT, CDR2 SNEGSKA (reference sequence). This CDR3 is 12 amino acids long. CDR3 amino acids: CSARDGNTEAFF. The CDR3 DNA sequence: TGCAGTGCTAGAGACGGGAACACTGAAGCTTTCTTT.

As regards this clonotype: One end of the junction varies from germline; a read error may be responsible. The V call is TRBV6-5, the J call TRBJ1-4; a weak D match, TRBD1 (6 bases). The germline V gene encodes CDR1 MNHEY and CDR2 SVGAGI. The CDR3 extends over 14 amino acids. Written as DNA, the CDR3 is TGTGCCAACAGTGAAAAGGGGGTCGAGGAAAAACTGCTTTTT. This codes for CANSEKGVEEKLLF.

V gene TRBV11-2 combines with J gene TRBJ1-3; D possibly corresponds to TRBD1 (5 bases). Germline-derived CDR1 and CDR2 are SGHAT and FQNNGV. CDR3 length: 13 amino acids. The CDR3 nucleotides read TGTACCTCAGCCCAGGGAGCTGGAAACATTATATATTTT. It specifies CTSAQGAGNIIYF.

This clonotype was picked up a small number of times. This may be a read error: a much more frequent sequence differs by one nucleotide. The chain recombines TRBV11-2 with TRBJ2-7; 9 bases fit TRBD1. CDR3 length: 15 amino acids. Germline V gene sequence: CDR1 SGHAT, CDR2 FQNNGV. The CDR3 region is CASGLRWTGENEQYF. The CDR3 region has the DNA TGTGCCAGCGGCTTACGATGGACAGGGGAAAACGAGCAGTACTTC.

Points on this clonotype: A junction end diverges from the germline sequence, so it may reflect a read error. The chain joins TRBV11-2 to TRBJ2-7; TRBD2 is a possible D gene (5 bases). The CDR3 length is 15 residues. Looked up from germline, CDR1 is SGHAT and CDR2 is FQNNGV. CDR3 in amino acids: CASCLSVGVSYEQYF. In DNA, the CDR3 is TGTGCCAGCTGCCTATCTGTGGGAGTATCCTACGAGCAGTATTTC.

V and J are TRBV5-1 and TRBJ1-1, with D perhaps TRBD1 (5 bases). Deletions cut 2 bases from V and 2 bases from J, with 7 bases between. Germline CDR1 is SGHRS and CDR2 is YFSETQ. CDR3 size: 13 residues. CDR3 coding DNA: TGCGCCAGCAGCTTTGGGGGTAACACTGAAGCTTTCTTT. This encodes CASSFGGNTEAFF.

In this sample, this clonotype turned up once. The CDR3 does not close with the conserved phenylalanine or tryptophan, likely indicating a read error. V gene TRBV28 combines with J gene TRBJ2-5, with 11 bases identical to TRBD1. CDR3 length: 15 residues. Germline lookup yields CDR1 MDHEN and CDR2 SYDVKM. Here the CDR3 DNA reads TGTGTCAGCAGTCTGGACAGGGGGCACAGAGAGACCCAGTACTGC. It specifies CVSSLDRGHRETQYC.

As concerns this clonotype: Germline and junction disagree at one end, which may indicate a read error. This chain links TRBV29-1 with TRBJ2-5; 8 bases are shared with TRBD2. CDR1 is SQVTM and CDR2 is ANQGSEA in the germline V gene. The CDR3 is made up of 14 amino acids. The CDR3 nucleotides are TGCAACGTGACCCCGGGGGGGATTCGGGAGAACCAGTACTTC. It translates to CNVTPGGIRENQYF.

The V and J genes are TRBV11-2 and TRBJ1-1; D may be TRBD1 (6 bases). This CDR3 is built from 14 residues. Looked up from germline, CDR1 is SGHAT and CDR2 is FQNNGV. Trimming shortened V by 4 bases and J by 6 bases, and 15 bases separated the two germline ends. CDR3 bases: TGTGCCAGCAGCTCCTGGAATGAGGGGGCTGAAGCTTTCTTT. This translates into CASSSWNEGAEAFF.

Of note for this clonotype: Likely a read error: the CDR3 ends without its conserved phenylalanine or tryptophan. The chain joins TRBV29-1 to TRBJ1-1; the D gene is possibly TRBD1 (6 bases). Germline V gene lookup returns CDR1 SQVTM and CDR2 ANQGSEA. CDR3 size: 16 residues. The CDR3 region is CSVGGARDIMNTGAFS. CDR3 DNA: TGCAGCGTTGGTGGGGCCAGGGACATTATGAACACTGGAGCTTTCTCT.

With respect to this clonotype: Since the CDR3 does not end with the conserved phenylalanine or tryptophan, this likely comes from a read error. The DNA is left out, because the CDR3 cannot be placed on it with certainty; the CDR3 is given as TCRdb lists it. V and J are TRBV11-2 and TRBJ2-7; TRBD2, the table's D call, lacks a check against the DNA. CDR1 is SGHAT and CDR2 is FQNNGV in the germline V gene. Both ends counted, the CDR3 spans 14 residues. CDR3 sequence reads: CASSLAAREYEQYL.

As to this clonotype: A much larger clone lies a single base off, so this may be a read error. V gene TRBV5-1 combines with J gene TRBJ1-2, with D possibly being TRBD1 (6 bases). V was pared by 5 bases and J by 10 bases, with 21 bases between. The length of the CDR3 is 14 residues. Germline V gene sequence: CDR1 SGHRS, CDR2 YFSETQ. The CDR3, as DNA: TGCGCCAGCAGTACCGGCTCGACAGGCGAAGACTACACCTTC. It yields the protein CASSTGSTGEDYTF. The complete variable domain, with remaining parts taken from reference TRBV5-1 and TRBJ1-2, reads KAGVTQTPRYLIKTRGQQVTLSCSPISGHRSVSWYQQTPGQGLQFLFEYFSETQRNKGNFPGRFSGRQFSNSRSEMNVSTLELGDSALYLCASSTGSTGEDYTFGSGTRLTVV.

Points on this clonotype: The junction departs from germline at one end; a sequencing error may be responsible. The J gene is TRBJ2-7, the V gene TRBV10-3; 7 bases agree with TRBD2. This CDR3 has 13 residues. CDR1 and CDR2 from the germline V gene are ENHRY and SYGVKD. The chain's CDR3 is CTISGLADHEQHF. The CDR3 DNA reads as TGTACCATCAGTGGGCTAGCGGACCACGAGCAGCACTTC.

About this clonotype: This sequence may be a read error, since a much larger clone differs from it by one base. The V and J genes are TRBV30 and TRBJ1-2; 8 nucleotides line up with TRBD1. The CDR3 runs to 13 residues. From germline, CDR1 is GTSNPN and CDR2 SVGIG (reference sequence). CDR3 protein: CPWSMDRVGGYTF. The CDR3 DNA is TGTCCCTGGAGCATGGACAGGGTGGGTGGCTACACCTTC.